This T cell receptor (beta chain) was captured in a study of T cells in Graves' hyperthyroidism and ophthalmopathy. For the study at large: Sampling of peripheral blood happened at initial diagnosis, prior to any treatment.

Authors of the study amplified TCR beta CDR3 regions from RNA transcripts. During a first-round RT-PCR of the TCR CDR3, the HTBI primer set was used. TCRdb re-analysed the multiplex PCR reads in MiXCR, keeping a single row per CDR3 protein. The sample records 730,000 or so distinct CDR3 sequences, about 17% being singletons. The CDR3 length is 16 residues. V lost 3 bases, J lost 2 bases, and 15 bases lay in between. CDR1 and CDR2 from the germline V gene are SGHDT and YYEEEE. Diagnosis of hyperthyroidism was new in patients aged 18 to 65, and its duration was under 2 months. Criteria for exclusion of patients were uncontrolled infection, other autoimmune disease, pregnancy or lactation. Details on this clonotype: What it binds is unknown.

Study-wide results and caveats: Most thyroid clonotypes expanded above 0.001 appeared in blood too.

The chain joins TRBV5-6 to TRBJ2-1; either TRBD1 or TRBD2 may fit D (5 bases each). This clonotype was obtained from a woman between 45 and 65 years old with Graves' hyperthyroidism that later progressed to Graves' ophthalmopathy. Sequenced: blood. CDR3 loop: CASSSPGTYPYNEQFF. The CDR3 nucleotides are TGTGCCAGCAGCTCCCCCGGGACGTATCCCTACAATGAGCAGTTCTTC. Full variable domain (outside the CDR3, taken from reference TRBV5-6 and TRBJ2-1): DAGVTQSPTHLIKTRGQQVTLRCSPKSGHDTVSWYQQALGQGPQFIFQYYEEEERQRGNFPDRFSGHQFPNYSSELNVNALLLGDSALYLCASSSPGTYPYNEQFFGPGTRLTVL.